Presented here are 20 T cell receptor beta chains from one specimen sequenced in a study of blood T cell repertoires in COVID-19. TCRdb's table, derived via immunoSEQ multiplex PCR, lists solely in-frame clones and lacks some. The sample has approximately 470,000 clones; 80% to 90% are singletons. The specimen was peripheral blood. These receptors all stem from a human donor in a cohort sampled during active COVID-19.

The chain uses TRBV19 and TRBJ2-5; tentatively, D is TRBD1 (6 bases). Trimming removed 5 bases at V and 5 bases at J, with 15 bases between. Germline CDR1 LNHDA, CDR2 SQIVND (reference sequence). The CDR3 contains 14 residues. In nucleotides, the CDR3 is TGTGCCAGTAGTGGACAGCCTAGAAGGGAGACCCAGTACTTC. The encoded protein is CASSGQPRRETQYF.

The gene calls are TRBV27 and TRBJ1-4; 8 nucleotides line up with TRBD1. Trimming removed 1 base from V and 5 bases from J; junction bases left unmatched: 3. The CDR3 has 15 residues. Germline CDR1 reads MNHEY; CDR2 reads SMNVEV (reference sequence). DNA of the CDR3: TGTGCCAGCAGTTTATGGCAGGGGGCAAATGAAAAACTGTTTTTT. Translating gives CASSLWQGANEKLFF. Full variable domain (outside the CDR3, taken from reference TRBV27 and TRBJ1-4): EAQVTQNPRYLITVTGKKLTVTCSQNMNHEYMSWYRQDPGLGLRQIYYSMNVEVTDKGDVPEGYKVSRKEKRNFPLILESPSPNQTSLYFCASSLWQGANEKLFFGSGTQLSVL.

This chain links TRBV5-1 with TRBJ1-1; maybe TRBD1 (6 bases). The CDR3 is 13 amino acids. Trimming removed 1 base at V and 7 bases at J, with 11 bases between. CDR1 SGHRS and CDR2 YFSETQ come from the germline V gene. CDR3 DNA: TGCGCCAGCAGCTTGAAACAGGGTGTTGAAGCTTTCTTT. Translated, it gives CASSLKQGVEAFF.

J is TRBJ1-5 and V is TRBV5-8, with 11 bases lining up with TRBD1. The CDR3 length is 17 residues. Germline lookup yields CDR1 SGHTS and CDR2 YDEGEE. Trimming at V came to 4 bases and at J to 3 bases, leaving 9 bases not matched to a gene. The CDR3 loop is CASSAWTGGRVNQPQHF. The CDR3 DNA follows: TGTGCCAGCAGCGCCTGGACAGGGGGCCGGGTCAATCAGCCCCAGCATTTT. Full variable domain (remainder filled in from reference TRBV5-8 and TRBJ1-5): EAGVTQSPTHLIKTRGQQATLRCSPISGHTSVYWYQQALGLGLQFLLWYDEGEERNRGNFPPRFSGRQFPNYSSELNVNALELEDSALYLCASSAWTGGRVNQPQHFGDGTRLSIL.

The chain joins TRBV15 to TRBJ1-5; 11 positions match TRBD1. CDR3 length: 17 residues. Germline V CDR1 and CDR2: LNHNV, YYDKDF (reference sequence). Trimming at V came to 0 bases and at J to 5 bases, leaving 6 bases not matched to a gene. CDR3 nucleotides: TGTGCCACCAGCAGAGACAGGACAGGGGGCAAAGATCAGCCCCAGCATTTT. Residues: CATSRDRTGGKDQPQHF.

V usage is TRBV6-2 or TRBV6-3 and J usage is TRBJ1-1; 11 bases line up with TRBD1. J lost 1 base, V lost 1 base, and 5 bases had no gene match. The CDR3 sequence is 17 residues long. CDR1 is MNHEY, CDR2 SVGEGT, per germline. DNA for the CDR3: TGTGCCAGCAGTTACTACGGACAGGGGGCGAAGAACACTGAAGCTTTCTTT. The encoded protein is CASSYYGQGAKNTEAFF.

About this clone itself: Other DNA sequences from this sample encode an identical CDR3 as well. The rearrangement joins TRBV19 to TRBJ1-2; 9 nucleotides line up with TRBD1. CDR1 and CDR2 from the germline V gene are LNHDA and SQIVND (reference sequence). Losses at the gene ends were 8 bases for V and 0 bases for J; bases not matched to a gene: 4. The CDR3 is 14 residues long. CDR3 nucleotide sequence: TGTGCCAGTTCGCGGACAGGGGCTAACTATGGCTACACCTTC. Translation gives CASSRTGANYGYTF.

Regarding this clone: This CDR3 is also generated by other DNA sequences in the sample. The genes are TRBV5-1 and TRBJ1-1; TRBD1 matches at 7 bases. Germline-derived CDR1 and CDR2 are SGHRS and YFSETQ. Losses at the gene ends were 4 bases for V and 1 base for J; bases not matched to a gene: 4. The CDR3 contains 14 residues. CDR3 sequence: CASSLGQRNTEAFF. CDR3 sequence (DNA): TGCGCCAGCAGCCTGGGACAGAGGAACACTGAAGCTTTCTTT.

V is TRBV5-1 and J is TRBJ1-1; no firm D call. CDR1 is SGHRS, CDR2 YFSETQ, per germline. Trimming shortened V by 0 bases and J by 6 bases, and 12 bases separated the two germline ends. This CDR3 has 14 amino acids. CDR3 DNA sequence: TGCGCCAGCAGCTTGGAGGGAGTGACTTCTGAAGCTTTCTTT. Amino acids: CASSLEGVTSEAFF.

The chain recombines TRBV28 with TRBJ2-1; TRBD2 matches at 15 bases. Losses at the gene ends were 3 bases for V and 0 bases for J; bases not matched to a gene: 6. The CDR3 length is 19 residues. CDR1 and CDR2 (germline): MDHEN, SYDVKM. CDR3 sequence: CASSFGLAGGGSSYNEQFF. The DNA for the CDR3 is TGTGCCAGCAGTTTCGGACTAGCGGGAGGGGGTAGCTCCTACAATGAGCAGTTCTTC.

The chain links TRBV5-1 to TRBJ2-7; a possible D gene is TRBD2 (5 bases). V was trimmed by 3 bases and J by 4 bases, leaving 11 bases between them. The germline V gene has CDR1 SGHRS and CDR2 YFSETQ. The CDR3 is 13 amino acids. The CDR3 sequence: CASSSGNEYEQYF. DNA of the CDR3: TGCGCCAGCAGCTCGGGAAATGAGTACGAGCAGTACTTC.

The chain combines TRBV5-1 with TRBJ1-3, with unresolved D. In germline, CDR1 is SGHRS, CDR2 YFSETQ. The CDR3 totals 16 residues. The V end was cut by 2 bases, the J end by 0 bases, with 12 bases between. CDR3: CASSFSESYSGNTIYF. The CDR3 region has the DNA TGCGCCAGCAGCTTTAGTGAAAGCTACTCTGGAAACACCATATATTTT. Full variable domain (remainder filled in from reference TRBV5-1 and TRBJ1-3): KAGVTQTPRYLIKTRGQQVTLSCSPISGHRSVSWYQQTPGQGLQFLFEYFSETQRNKGNFPGRFSGRQFSNSRSEMNVSTLELGDSALYLCASSFSESYSGNTIYFGEGSWLTVV.

The chain joins TRBV18 to TRBJ2-5; TRBD2 aligns across 10 bases. The CDR3 covers 16 residues. Germline V gene data show CDR1 as KGHSH and CDR2 as LQKENI. Trimming at V came to 3 bases and at J to 1 base, leaving 5 bases not matched to a gene. This CDR3 reads CASSPTSGLIQETQYF. CDR3 sequence (DNA): TGTGCCAGCTCACCGACTAGCGGGTTAATCCAAGAGACCCAGTACTTC. Combining the CDR3 with reference TRBV18 and TRBJ2-5 gives the whole variable domain NAGVMQNPRHLVRRRGQEARLRCSPMKGHSHVYWYRQLPEEGLKFMVYLQKENIIDESGMPKERFSAEFPKEGPSILRIQQVVRGDSAAYFCASSPTSGLIQETQYFGPGTRLLVL.

The gene calls are TRBV3-1 (or the pseudogene TRBV3-2) and TRBJ2-3; TRBD2 aligns across 10 bases. V lost 4 bases and J lost 1; bases outside the gene matches: 8. Germline CDR1 and CDR2: LGHDT and YNNKEL (reference sequence). The CDR3 covers 17 residues. The CDR3 loop is CASSRITGTSGTDTQYF. The CDR3 DNA sequence: TGTGCCAGCAGCCGCATTACCGGGACTAGCGGCACAGATACGCAGTATTTT.

This clone was counted only a few times. This CDR3 is also generated by other DNA sequences in the sample. The J gene is TRBJ1-5, the V gene TRBV2, with 7 nucleotides matching TRBD1. The ends lost 6 bases at V and 2 bases at J; junction bases unmatched: 1. CDR1 and CDR2 from the germline V gene are SNHLY and FYNNEI. The CDR3 has 13 residues. The CDR3 loop reads CASSGQGNQPQHF. CDR3 coding DNA: TGTGCCAGCAGCGGACAGGGCAATCAGCCCCAGCATTTT.

This clone appeared a few times. The genes are TRBV7-2 and TRBJ1-3; TRBD1 aligns across 7 bases. V dropped 4 bases and J dropped 1; count of bases not matched to a gene: 4. Germline V gene sequence: CDR1 SGHTA, CDR2 FQGNSA. The CDR3 contains 15 residues. The CDR3: CASSSQTGSGNTIYF. The CDR3, as DNA: TGTGCCAGCAGCTCTCAGACAGGGTCTGGAAACACCATATATTTT. The full variable domain, rest sourced from reference TRBV7-2 and TRBJ1-3, is GAGVSQSPSNKVTEKGKDVELRCDPISGHTALYWYRQSLGQGLEFLIYFQGNSAPDKSGLPSDRFSAERTGGSVSTLTIQRTQQEDSAVYLCASSSQTGSGNTIYFGEGSWLTVV.

The CDR3 here is CASRDRPSSGNTIYF. CDR3 DNA: TGTGCCAGTAGGGACAGGCCAAGCTCTGGAAACACCATATATTTT. The rearrangement joins TRBV19 to TRBJ1-3, with 7 bases fitting TRBD1. CDR1 and CDR2 (germline): LNHDA, SQIVND (reference sequence). V was clipped by 6 bases and J by 0 bases; unmatched bases: 5. The CDR3 length is 15 residues.

This chain joins TRBV19 and TRBJ1-1; 7 bases match TRBD1. CDR3 size: 14 residues. Losses at the gene ends were 4 bases for V and 4 bases for J; bases not matched to a gene: 6. In germline, CDR1 is LNHDA, CDR2 SQIVND (reference sequence). The CDR3 nucleotides are TGTGCCAGTAGTACGAGGGCAGGGGGCACTGAAGCTTTCTTT. Its protein is CASSTRAGGTEAFF. Complete variable domain (other parts from reference TRBV19 and TRBJ1-1): DGGITQSPKYLFRKEGQNVTLSCEQNLNHDAMYWYRQDPGQGLRLIYYSQIVNDFQKGDIAEGYSVSREKKESFPLTVTSAQKNPTAFYLCASSTRAGGTEAFFGQGTRLTVV.

The rearrangement links TRBV30 to TRBJ2-2; 7 bases fit TRBD1. Trimming took 2 bases from V and 4 from J; bases not matched to a gene: 4. Germline V lookup: CDR1 GTSNPN, CDR2 SVGIG (reference sequence). The CDR3 is 14 amino acids. As DNA, the CDR3 is TGTGCCTGGAGTTCCAGGGGGAGCACCGGGGAGCTGTTTTTT. Protein product: CAWSSRGSTGELFF.

V usage is TRBV5-6 and J usage is TRBJ2-7; a possible D gene is TRBD1 (6 bases). Trimming took 7 bases from V and 2 from J, leaving 16 bases between them. CDR1 and CDR2 (germline): SGHDT, YYEEEE. The CDR3 spans 14 residues. CDR3 sequence: CASQLQGEPYEQYF. The CDR3 DNA reads TGTGCCAGCCAGTTACAGGGAGAACCCTACGAGCAGTACTTC.